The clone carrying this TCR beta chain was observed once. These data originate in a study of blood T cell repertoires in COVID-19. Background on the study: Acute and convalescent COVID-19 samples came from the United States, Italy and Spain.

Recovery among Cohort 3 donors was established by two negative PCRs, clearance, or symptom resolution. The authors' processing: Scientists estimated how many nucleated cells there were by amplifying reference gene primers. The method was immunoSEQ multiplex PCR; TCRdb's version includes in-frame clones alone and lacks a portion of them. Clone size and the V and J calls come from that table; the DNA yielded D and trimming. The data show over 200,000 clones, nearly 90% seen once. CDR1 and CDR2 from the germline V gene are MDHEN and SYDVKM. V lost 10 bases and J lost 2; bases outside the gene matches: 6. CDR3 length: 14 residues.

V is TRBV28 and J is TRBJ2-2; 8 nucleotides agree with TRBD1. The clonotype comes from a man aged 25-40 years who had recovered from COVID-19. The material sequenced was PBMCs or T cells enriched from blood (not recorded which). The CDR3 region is CATKTGGNTGELFF. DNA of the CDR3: TGTGCCACCAAAACAGGGGGTAACACCGGGGAGCTGTTTTTT.